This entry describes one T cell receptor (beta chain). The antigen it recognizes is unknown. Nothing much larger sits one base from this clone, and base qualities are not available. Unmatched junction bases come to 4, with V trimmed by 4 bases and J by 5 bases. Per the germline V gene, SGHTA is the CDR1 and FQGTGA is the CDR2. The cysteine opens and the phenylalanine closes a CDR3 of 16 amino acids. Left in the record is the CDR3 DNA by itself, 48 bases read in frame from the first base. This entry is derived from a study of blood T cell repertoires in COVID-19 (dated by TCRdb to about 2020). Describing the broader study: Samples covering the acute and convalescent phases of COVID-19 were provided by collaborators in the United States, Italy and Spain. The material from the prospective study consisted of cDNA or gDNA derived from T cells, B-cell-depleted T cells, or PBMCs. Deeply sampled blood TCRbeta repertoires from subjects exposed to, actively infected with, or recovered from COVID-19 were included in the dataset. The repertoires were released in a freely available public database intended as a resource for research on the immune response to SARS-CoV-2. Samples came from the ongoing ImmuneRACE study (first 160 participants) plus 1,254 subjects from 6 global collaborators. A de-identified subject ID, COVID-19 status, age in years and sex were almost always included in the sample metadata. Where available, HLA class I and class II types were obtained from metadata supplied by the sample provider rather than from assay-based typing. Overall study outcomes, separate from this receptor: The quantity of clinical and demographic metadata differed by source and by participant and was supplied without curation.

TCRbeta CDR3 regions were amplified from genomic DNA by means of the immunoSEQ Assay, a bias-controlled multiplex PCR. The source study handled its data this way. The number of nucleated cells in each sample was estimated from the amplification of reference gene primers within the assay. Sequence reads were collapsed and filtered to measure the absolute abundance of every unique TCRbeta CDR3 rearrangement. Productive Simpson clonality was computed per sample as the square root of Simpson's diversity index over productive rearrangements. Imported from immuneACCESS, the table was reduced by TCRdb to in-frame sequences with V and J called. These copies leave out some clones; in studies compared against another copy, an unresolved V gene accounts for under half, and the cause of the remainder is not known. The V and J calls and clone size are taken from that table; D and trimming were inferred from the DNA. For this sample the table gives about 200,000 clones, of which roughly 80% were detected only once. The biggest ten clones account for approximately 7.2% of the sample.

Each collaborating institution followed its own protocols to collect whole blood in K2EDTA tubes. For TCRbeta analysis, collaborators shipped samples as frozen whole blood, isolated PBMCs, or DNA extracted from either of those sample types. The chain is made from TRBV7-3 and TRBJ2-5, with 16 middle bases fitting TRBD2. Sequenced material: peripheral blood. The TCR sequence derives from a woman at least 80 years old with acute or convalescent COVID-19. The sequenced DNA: TGTGCCAGCAGCTCGGGACTAGCGGGAGGGCCGGAGACCCAGTACTTC. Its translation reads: CASSSGLAGGPETQYF.